This TCR beta chain was retrieved from a study of neurological immune-mediated disorders. Over 180 million TCR-beta sequences from 15-18 subjects were obtained in each sequencing run. TCRdb analysed the 5' RACE reads with MiXCR anew, one entry per CDR3 protein. This repertoire shows roughly 10,000 distinct CDR3 sequences, under 25% found once; its top ten account for 45% to 50%. V shed 1 base, J shed 3 bases, and the junction held 5 bases outside the gene matches. Germline CDR1 reads LGHDT; CDR2 reads YNNKEL (reference sequence). The CDR3 covers 15 residues. Libraries from sorted cells used about 970,000 T cells (CD4+ or CD8+). The sample holds many counts of this clonotype.

This sequence was found in a woman aged 60-75 years with HTLV-1-associated myelopathy (HAM/TSP). The rearrangement uses TRBV3-1 and TRBJ2-7; 8 nucleotides match TRBD1. Specimen: CD8+ T cells from blood. CDR3 nucleotides: TGTGCCAGCAGCCAAGGAGACAGGGGTTTCTACGAGCAGTACTTC. This translates into CASSQGDRGFYEQYF.